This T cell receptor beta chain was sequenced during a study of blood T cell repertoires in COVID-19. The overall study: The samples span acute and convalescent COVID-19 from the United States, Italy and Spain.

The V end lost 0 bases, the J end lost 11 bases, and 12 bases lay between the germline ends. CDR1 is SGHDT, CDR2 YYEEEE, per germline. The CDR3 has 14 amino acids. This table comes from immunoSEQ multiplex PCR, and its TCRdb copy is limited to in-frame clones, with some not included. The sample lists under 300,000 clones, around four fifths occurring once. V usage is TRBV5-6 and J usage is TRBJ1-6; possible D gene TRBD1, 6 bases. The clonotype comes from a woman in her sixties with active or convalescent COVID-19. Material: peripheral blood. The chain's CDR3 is CASSLGQGRTPLHF. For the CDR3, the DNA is TGTGCCAGCAGCTTGGGTCAGGGGCGGACACCCCTCCACTTT.